Listed below are T cell receptor beta chains from one sample, sequenced in a study of blood T cell repertoires in COVID-19. TCRdb's table, derived via immunoSEQ multiplex PCR, lists solely in-frame clones and lacks some. The sample comprises nearly 250,000 clones, roughly four fifths of which are singletons, and around 1.8% rests with the top ten. The sequenced sample was peripheral blood. These receptors were obtained from a woman of 80 years or more with acute or convalescent COVID-19. The CDR3 runs from the conserved cysteine through the conserved F or W. The order of the fields is clone size, D gene, V gene, J gene, CDR3 DNA, CDR3 protein. The D gene is left open where the match is weak. Clone size is given for some rows only: seen once, a few or many times, or a class if the clone is expanded.

many	-	TRBV7-7	TRBJ1-1	TGTGCCAGCAGCCAATTGACGGGAATGAACACTGAAGCTTTCTTT	CASSQLTGMNTEAFF
-	TRBD2	TRBV18	TRBJ2-1	TGTGCCAGCTCCACTAGCGAGAGCTCCTACAATGAGCAGTTCTTC	CASSTSESSYNEQFF
-	TRBD1	TRBV6-6	TRBJ1-1	TGTGCCAGCACCCCCGGACAGGGCCACCAGGGCACTGAAGCTTTCTTT	CASTPGQGHQGTEAFF
few	-	TRBV14	TRBJ2-1	TGTGCCAGCAGCCAAGAGTATAGGGGGAGGGGTTCCAATGAGCAGTTCTTC	CASSQEYRGRGSNEQFF
few	TRBD2	TRBV4-3	TRBJ2-1	TGCGCCAGCAGCCAAACGATCCCCGGGACTAGTTTTCTTCGCTCCTACAATGAGCAGTTCTTC	CASSQTIPGTSFLRSYNEQFF
-	TRBD1	TRBV5-1	TRBJ2-2	TGCGCCAGCAGCCCCCTCCGGGCAGGGGGCGAACGAAGGGAGCTGTTTTTT	CASSPLRAGGERRELFF
few	-	TRBV5-1	TRBJ2-2	TGCGCCAGCAGCTTGGACGTTTTGGCGGGACTTGGTGGGGAGCTGTTTTTT	CASSLDVLAGLGGELFF
-	-	TRBV9	TRBJ2-5	TGTGCCAGCAGCACGGCGGGAGAGACCCAGTACTTC	CASSTAGETQYF
once	-	TRBV30	TRBJ1-5	TGTGCCTGGAGAGGCCAGGGCCATCAGCCCCAGCATTTT	CAWRGQGHQPQHF
-	TRBD2	TRBV4-2	TRBJ2-3	TGTGCCAGCAGCCAAGTATGGAACGGGGGGGCCCCAGATACGCAGTATTTT	CASSQVWNGGAPDTQYF
-	-	TRBV7-2	TRBJ1-3	TGTGCCAGCAGCTTTAACTTACAGATCTCTGGAAACACCATATATTTT	CASSFNLQISGNTIYF
-	TRBD1	TRBV6-2/TRBV6-3	TRBJ1-4	TGTGCCAGCAGTTACGACCCCACGGACAGGGGAATGAATGAAAAACTGTTTTTT	CASSYDPTDRGMNEKLFF
-	-	TRBV5-5	TRBJ1-6	TGTGCCAGCAGCTTGGCAGGGGATAATTCACCCCTCCACTTT	CASSLAGDNSPLHF
-	TRBD2	TRBV2	TRBJ2-3	TGTGCCAGCACCACCAGAGCGGGGGGCGCAGATACGCAGTATTTT	CASTTRAGGADTQYF
-	TRBD2	TRBV6-6	TRBJ2-7	TGTGCCAGCAGTTACTCGGCTAGCGGGAGCAACGAGCAGTACTTC	CASSYSASGSNEQYF
-	TRBD1	TRBV6-2/TRBV6-3	TRBJ1-2	TGTGCCAGCAGTTACTCGGGGACAGGGCATGTCTATGGCTACACCTTC	CASSYSGTGHVYGYTF
-	-	TRBV5-1	TRBJ1-3	TGCGCCAGCAGCTTGGGAGGGTCTGGAAACACCATATATTTT	CASSLGGSGNTIYF
-	TRBD1	TRBV9	TRBJ2-3	TGTGCCAGCAGCGGCCGGGACAGGGGGTGGTCGGGGCGCACAGATACGCAGTATTTT	CASSGRDRGWSGRTDTQYF
-	TRBD1	TRBV7-9	TRBJ2-3	TGTGCCAGCAGCCCCGAGGGACAGGGCACAGATACGCAGTATTTT	CASSPEGQGTDTQYF
-	TRBD1	TRBV7-6	TRBJ1-2	TGTGCCAGCAGCTCGGGACAGGGCATGTATGGCTACACCTTC	CASSSGQGMYGYTF
-	-	TRBV23-1	TRBJ2-7	TGCGCCAGCAGTCAATATGCCAGGGAGGCCAGCTACGAGCAGTACTTC	CASSQYAREASYEQYF
-	TRBD1	TRBV11-2	TRBJ2-1	TGTGCCAGCAGCTGGGACAGGGGGCGTCTGGGGAAGCAGTTCTTC	CASSWDRGRLGKQFF
-	-	TRBV19	TRBJ1-1	TGTGCCAGTAGTATTAATAGGGGGACGGAGGCTTTCTTT	CASSINRGTEAFF
-	TRBD2	TRBV19	TRBJ2-5	TGTGCCAGTAGTACGAACCCCGGACTAGTAAGTGAGACCCAGTACTTC	CASSTNPGLVSETQYF
-	-	TRBV10-3	TRBJ1-2	TGTGCCATCAGTGAGAGTGTAGTGCACTATGGCTACACCTTC	CAISESVVHYGYTF